The T cell receptor beta chain described here comes from a study of Ad26.COV2.S vaccination and SARS-CoV-2 variants. At the level of the study: Ad26.COV2.S given intramuscularly, once or twice 56 days apart. Study conclusions and caveats: Participants in the vaccine arm had higher spike-specific TCR breadth; placebo recipients had lower.

A remark on this clone: What it recognizes is unknown.

The method was immunoSEQ multiplex PCR; TCRdb's version includes in-frame clones alone and lacks a portion of them. The table includes 400,000 to 450,000 clones, more than 80% detected once. Regarding treatment: over 15 received Ad26.COV2.S at low or high dose, single or two shots; roughly five received placebo; per-sample allocation not given. Samples analyzed were those drawn on day 63 after the first vaccine or placebo injection. This CDR3 is built from 13 residues. Germline V gene sequence: CDR1 SGHTA, CDR2 FQGTGA. The V gene lost 5 bases and the J gene lost 4 bases, with 10 bases spanning the gap.

The sample consisted of peripheral blood, taken in a trial of Ad26.COV2.S vaccine versus placebo. The sequence derives from a person between 18 and 60 years old who received the Ad26.COV2.S COVID-19 vaccine or a placebo. The genes are TRBV7-3 and TRBJ2-3, with a possible D match to TRBD1 (5 bases). CDR3 bases: TGTGCCAGCAGCCTTTCGACAGCAGATACGCAGTATTTT. It yields the protein CASSLSTADTQYF.